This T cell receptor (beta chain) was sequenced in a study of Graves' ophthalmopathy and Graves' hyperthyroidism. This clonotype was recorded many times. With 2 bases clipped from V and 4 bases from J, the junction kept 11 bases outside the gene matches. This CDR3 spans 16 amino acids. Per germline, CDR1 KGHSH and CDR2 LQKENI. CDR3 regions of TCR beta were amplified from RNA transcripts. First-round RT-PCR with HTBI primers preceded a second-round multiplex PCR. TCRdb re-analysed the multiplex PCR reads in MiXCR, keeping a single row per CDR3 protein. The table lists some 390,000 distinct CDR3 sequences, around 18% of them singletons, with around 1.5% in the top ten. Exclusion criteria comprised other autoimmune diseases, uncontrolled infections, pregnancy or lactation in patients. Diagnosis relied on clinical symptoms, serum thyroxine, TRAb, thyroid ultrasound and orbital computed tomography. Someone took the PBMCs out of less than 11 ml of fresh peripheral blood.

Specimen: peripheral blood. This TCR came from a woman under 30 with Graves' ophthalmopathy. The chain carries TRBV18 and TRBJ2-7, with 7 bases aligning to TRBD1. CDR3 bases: TGTGCCAGCTCACCAAGGACAGGTGAAGATCTATACGAGCAGTACTTC. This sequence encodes CASSPRTGEDLYEQYF.